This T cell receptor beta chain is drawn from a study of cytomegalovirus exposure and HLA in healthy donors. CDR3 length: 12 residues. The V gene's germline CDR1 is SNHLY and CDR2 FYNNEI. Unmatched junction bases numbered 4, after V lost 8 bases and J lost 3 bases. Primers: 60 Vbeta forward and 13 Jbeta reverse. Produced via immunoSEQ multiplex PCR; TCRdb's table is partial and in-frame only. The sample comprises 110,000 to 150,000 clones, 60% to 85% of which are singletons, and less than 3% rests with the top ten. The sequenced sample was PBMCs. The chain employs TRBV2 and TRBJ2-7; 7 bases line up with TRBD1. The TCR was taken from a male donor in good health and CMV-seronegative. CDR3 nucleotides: TGTGCCAGCCGGGACAGCATCTACGAGCAGTACTTC. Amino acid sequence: CASRDSIYEQYF.